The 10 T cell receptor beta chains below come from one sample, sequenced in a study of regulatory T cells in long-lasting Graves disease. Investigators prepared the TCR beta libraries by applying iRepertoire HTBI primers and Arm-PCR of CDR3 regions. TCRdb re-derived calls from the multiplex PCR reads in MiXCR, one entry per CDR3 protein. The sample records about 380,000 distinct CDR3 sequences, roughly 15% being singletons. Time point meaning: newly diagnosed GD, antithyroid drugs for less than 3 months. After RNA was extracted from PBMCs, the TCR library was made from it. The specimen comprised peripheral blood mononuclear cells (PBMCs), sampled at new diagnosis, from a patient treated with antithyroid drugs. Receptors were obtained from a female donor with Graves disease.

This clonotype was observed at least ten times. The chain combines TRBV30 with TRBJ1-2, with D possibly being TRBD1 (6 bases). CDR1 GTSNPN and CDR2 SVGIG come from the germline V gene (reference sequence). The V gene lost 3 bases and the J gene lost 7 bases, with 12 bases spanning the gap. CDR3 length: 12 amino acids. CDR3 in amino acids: CAWSKTGPGYTF. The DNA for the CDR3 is TGTGCCTGGAGCAAAACAGGGCCTGGCTACACCTTC.

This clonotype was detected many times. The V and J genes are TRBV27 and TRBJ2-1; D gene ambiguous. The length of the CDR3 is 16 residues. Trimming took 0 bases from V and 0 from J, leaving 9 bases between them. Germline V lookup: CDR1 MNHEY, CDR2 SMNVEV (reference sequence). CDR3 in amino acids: CASSLSLDSSYNEQFF. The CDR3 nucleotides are TGTGCCAGCAGTTTATCACTTGATAGCTCCTACAATGAGCAGTTCTTC.

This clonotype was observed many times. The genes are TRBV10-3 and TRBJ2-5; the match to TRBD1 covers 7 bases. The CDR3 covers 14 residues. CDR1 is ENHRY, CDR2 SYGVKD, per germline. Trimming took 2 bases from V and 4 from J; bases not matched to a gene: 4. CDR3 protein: CAISETTGAETQYF. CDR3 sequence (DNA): TGTGCCATCAGTGAGACCACAGGGGCAGAGACCCAGTACTTC.

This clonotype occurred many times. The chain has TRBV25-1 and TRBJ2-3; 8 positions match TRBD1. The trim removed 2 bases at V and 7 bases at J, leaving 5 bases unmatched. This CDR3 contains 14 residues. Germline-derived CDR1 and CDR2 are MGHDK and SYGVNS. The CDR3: CASSERQGANTQYF. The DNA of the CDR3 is TGTGCCAGCAGTGAACGTCAGGGGGCAAATACGCAGTATTTT.

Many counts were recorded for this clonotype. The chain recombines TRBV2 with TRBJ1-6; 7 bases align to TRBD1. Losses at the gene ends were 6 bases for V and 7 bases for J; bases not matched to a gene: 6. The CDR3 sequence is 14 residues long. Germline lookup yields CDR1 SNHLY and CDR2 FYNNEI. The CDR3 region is CASRTGTVNSPLHF. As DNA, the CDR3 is TGTGCCAGCAGAACCGGGACAGTCAATTCACCCCTCCACTTT.

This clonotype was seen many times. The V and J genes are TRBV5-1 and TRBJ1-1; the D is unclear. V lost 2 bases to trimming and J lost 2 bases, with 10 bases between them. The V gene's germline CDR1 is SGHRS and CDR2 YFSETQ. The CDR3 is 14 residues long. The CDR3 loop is CASSFERANTEAFF. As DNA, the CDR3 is TGCGCCAGCAGCTTCGAGAGGGCCAACACTGAAGCTTTCTTT.

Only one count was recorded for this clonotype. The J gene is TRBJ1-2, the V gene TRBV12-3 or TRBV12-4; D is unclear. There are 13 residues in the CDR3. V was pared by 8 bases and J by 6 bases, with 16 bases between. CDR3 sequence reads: CASGPYLDHGYTF. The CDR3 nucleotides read TGTGCCAGCGGACCATACCTGGACCATGGCTACACCTTC.

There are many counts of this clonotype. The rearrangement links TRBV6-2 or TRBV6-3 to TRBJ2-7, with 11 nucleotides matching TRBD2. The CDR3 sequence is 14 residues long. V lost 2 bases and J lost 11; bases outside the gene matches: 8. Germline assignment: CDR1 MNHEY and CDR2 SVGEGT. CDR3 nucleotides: TGTGCCAGCAGTTACCCCGGGACTAGCGGAAGCAAGTACTTC. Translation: CASSYPGTSGSKYF.

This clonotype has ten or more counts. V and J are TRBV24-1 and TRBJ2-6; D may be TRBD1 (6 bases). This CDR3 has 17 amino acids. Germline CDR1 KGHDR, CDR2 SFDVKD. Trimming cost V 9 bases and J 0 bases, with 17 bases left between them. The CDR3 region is CATSGTSFSSGANVLTF. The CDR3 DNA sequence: TGTGCCACCTCCGGGACAAGCTTTTCCTCTGGGGCCAACGTCCTGACTTTC.

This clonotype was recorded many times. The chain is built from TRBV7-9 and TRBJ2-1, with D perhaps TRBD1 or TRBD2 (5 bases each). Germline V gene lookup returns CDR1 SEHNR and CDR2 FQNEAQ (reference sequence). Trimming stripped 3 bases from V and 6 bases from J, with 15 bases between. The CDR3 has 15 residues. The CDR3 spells CASSLSQGVTNEQFF. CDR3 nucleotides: TGTGCCAGCAGCTTGTCTCAGGGAGTCACCAATGAGCAGTTCTTC.